The clone carrying this T cell receptor beta chain was found a few times. Antigen: not known. The sample is drawn from a study of cytomegalovirus exposure and HLA in healthy donors. About the research overall: Unique TCRs numbering around 80 million, obtained from HLA-typed donors, made up an early data release.

The PCR was carried out with 60 Vbeta primers and 13 Jbeta primers. Data came from immunoSEQ multiplex PCR; TCRdb stores just in-frame clones and leaves some out. This repertoire shows about 140,000 clones, around four fifths found once; its top ten account for approximately 4.8%. The CDR3 spans 15 residues. V was pared by 2 bases and J by 5 bases, with 8 bases of the junction left unmatched. Germline V CDR1 and CDR2: LGHNA, YSLEER. Whole-study results and caveats: Cytomegalovirus association was listed for around 170 TCR beta chains. In an earlier analysis, most TCR beta V segments were productive about 87% or about 30% of the time.

The rearrangement links TRBV4-3 to TRBJ1-2; 7 bases are a match to TRBD1. The sample taken for sequencing was PBMCs. The sequence was obtained from a man aged 25-45 years in good health. CDR3 residues: CASSQRGRGTYGYTF. CDR3 bases: TGCGCCAGCAGCCAACGGGGCAGGGGGACGTATGGCTACACCTTC.